This is a list of T cell receptor beta chains from one sample in a study of cytomegalovirus exposure and HLA in healthy donors. The repertoire was sequenced with immunoSEQ multiplex PCR; TCRdb's copy has only in-frame clones and lacks some. The sample lists approximately 160,000 clones, around 80% occurring once. Sequenced input: PBMCs. These receptors came from a woman under 30 in good health and CMV-seronegative. CDR3s leave out the opening cysteine and the closing phenylalanine or tryptophan. Each record gives: CDR3 protein, J gene, D gene, V gene. A D gene is named only where the DNA matches it firmly.

ASRMESRLVDIQY	TRBJ2-4	NA	TRBV5-5
ASSVQLNTEAF	TRBJ1-1	NA	TRBV6-5
ASSYPLSGASYEQY	TRBJ2-7	TRBD2	TRBV7-2
ASSERDRESGYT	TRBJ1-2	TRBD1	TRBV6-6
ASRQPNEKLF	TRBJ1-4	NA	TRBV28
ASSLFTGLIYEQY	TRBJ2-7	NA	TRBV27
ASRQGNQPQH	TRBJ1-5	TRBD1	TRBV6-4
SSSFSSGANVLT	TRBJ2-6	NA	TRBV7-9
ASSLGQGSLRYEQY	TRBJ2-7	TRBD1	TRBV5-1
ASSLDGRDEIYNEQF	TRBJ2-1	TRBD2	TRBV11-3
ASRGRDRPF	TRBJ2-1	NA	TRBV2
ASSGSQKQF	TRBJ2-1	NA	TRBV6-1
ASSQGGDLEAF	TRBJ1-1	NA	TRBV4-1
ASNQQELSYEQY	TRBJ2-7	NA	TRBV7-3
ASSLGLAVSYEQY	TRBJ2-7	TRBD2	TRBV5-1
ASSPEGTPLGEQY	TRBJ2-7	NA	TRBV7-9
ASSRRTGAVNTEAF	TRBJ1-1	TRBD1	TRBV11-3
ASTVGVSGNTIY	TRBJ1-3	NA	TRBV5-1
ASSLNRDGEQY	TRBJ2-7	NA	TRBV7-2
ASTWAGKDEQY	TRBJ2-7	NA	TRBV28
ASSYSSTRGRAGYT	TRBJ1-2	TRBD1	TRBV6-5
ASSSPSGKSYEQY	TRBJ2-7	TRBD2	TRBV7-8
ASSLVGGANSYEQY	TRBJ2-7	NA	TRBV7-2
ASSDPGGMNTEAF	TRBJ1-1	NA	TRBV28
ASSLVLADTQY	TRBJ2-3	NA	TRBV5-1
ASSLTSGRAATDTQY	TRBJ2-3	TRBD2	TRBV5-6
ASKTGGSNQPQH	TRBJ1-5	TRBD1	TRBV2
ASGTGDSYEQY	TRBJ2-7	TRBD1	TRBV5-1
ASSPVQGVNYGYT	TRBJ1-2	TRBD1	TRBV23-1
ASSSDSTYEQY	TRBJ2-7	NA	TRBV7-9
ASSTLGGGGYNEQF	TRBJ2-1	TRBD2	TRBV7-6
ASSGTRENEQF	TRBJ2-1	NA	TRBV5-6
ASSPQGSLKQY	TRBJ2-7	TRBD1	TRBV5-4
ASKQREFFRVPTDTQY	TRBJ2-3	TRBD2	TRBV6-4
ASSDVRSLSKNIQY	TRBJ2-4	NA	TRBV6-1
ASKTGGESYEQY	TRBJ2-7	NA	TRBV28
ASRPGTKDNEQF	TRBJ2-1	TRBD2	TRBV11-2
ASSQDMGQGVDYGYT	TRBJ1-2	TRBD1	TRBV4-2
ASSVGLAGGVLGEQY	TRBJ2-7	TRBD2	TRBV9
ASRRGQGNNQPQH	TRBJ1-5	TRBD1	TRBV28
ASSLTPGNTIY	TRBJ1-3	NA	TRBV5-5
ASSGQTTNEKLF	TRBJ1-4	NA	TRBV6-1
ASIRGARSEQY	TRBJ2-7	NA	TRBV6-6
ASSLKTVLNTEAF	TRBJ1-1	NA	TRBV14
ASAGSGVYEQY	TRBJ2-7	NA	TRBV28
ASSSGAAETQY	TRBJ2-5	NA	TRBV6-5
ASSLLRGLGTGELF	TRBJ2-2	NA	TRBV7-3
ASSPGNGGDYEQY	TRBJ2-7	TRBD2	TRBV5-1
ASSLPLGWGGYEQY	TRBJ2-7	TRBD2	TRBV28
ASSLGSLSNYGYT	TRBJ1-2	NA	TRBV5-6
ASRQGSMNTEAF	TRBJ1-1	NA	TRBV28
ASSASGGAYYGYT	TRBJ1-2	TRBD1	TRBV2
ASSRTGGSYEQY	TRBJ2-7	TRBD1	TRBV6-5
ASSFQAYEQY	TRBJ2-7	NA	TRBV28